This T cell receptor beta chain was profiled in a study of blood T cell repertoires in COVID-19. Study summary: T cells, B-cell-depleted T cells, or PBMCs provided the cDNA or gDNA that served as material.

Sequenced by immunoSEQ multiplex PCR; TCRdb stores in-frame clones only, minus some. The sample contains approximately 290,000 clones, approximately 85% of which appear only once. Germline CDR1 and CDR2: MDHEN and SYDVKM. This CDR3 contains 13 residues. The V end was cut by 5 bases, the J end by 5 bases, with 12 bases between. With respect to this clone: This CDR3 is also generated by other DNA sequences in the sample.

The cohort comprised adults aged roughly 18 to 95 years residing in approximately 25 US areas. Clinical histories supplied by participants themselves formed the basis of cohort assignment. Recovered Cohort 3 donors showed two negative PCRs, clearance, or symptom resolution. Sequenced sample: PBMCs or T cells enriched from blood (not recorded which). V is TRBV28 and J is TRBJ1-1; D is unclear. This clonotype was sampled from a woman in her twenties or thirties who had recovered from COVID-19. CDR3 loop: CASSRTGGTEAFF. The CDR3 coding sequence is TGTGCCAGCAGTCGGACGGGCGGGACTGAAGCTTTCTTT.